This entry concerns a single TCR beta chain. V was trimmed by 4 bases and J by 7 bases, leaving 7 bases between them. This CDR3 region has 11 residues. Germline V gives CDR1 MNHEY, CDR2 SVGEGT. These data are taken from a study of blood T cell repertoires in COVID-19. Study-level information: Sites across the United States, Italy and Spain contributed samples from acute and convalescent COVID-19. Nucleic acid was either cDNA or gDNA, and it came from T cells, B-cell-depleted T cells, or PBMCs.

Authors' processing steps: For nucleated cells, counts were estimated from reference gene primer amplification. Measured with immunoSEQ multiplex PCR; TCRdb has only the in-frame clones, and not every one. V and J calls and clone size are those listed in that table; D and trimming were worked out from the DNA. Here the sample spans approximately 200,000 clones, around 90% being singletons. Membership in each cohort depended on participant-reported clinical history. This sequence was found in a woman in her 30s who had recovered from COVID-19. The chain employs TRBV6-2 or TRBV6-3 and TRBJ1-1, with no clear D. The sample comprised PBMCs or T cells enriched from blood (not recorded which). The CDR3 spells CASSFLNEAFF. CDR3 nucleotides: TGTGCCAGCAGTTTCCTAAATGAAGCTTTCTTT.